Listed below are T cell receptor beta chains from one sample, sequenced in a study of OX40 agonist ivuxolimab in advanced cancers. Clones were read by immunoSEQ multiplex PCR, and TCRdb kept only the in-frame ones, dropping some. Of 45,000 to 60,000 clones in the sample, roughly 87% were seen once. The specimen comprised CD4+ or CD8+ T cells sorted from blood, sampled in a trial of the OX40 agonist ivuxolimab. These receptors were obtained from an adult with an advanced solid tumor such as melanoma, head and neck, liver or kidney cancer. Both conserved end residues are part of each CDR3. D genes are given only for firm matches. Part of the rows lack a size; the others show once, few, many or a class for expanded clones.

>TRBJ2-1|-|TRBV5-6|-
CASSSNQGSEQFF
TGTGCCAGCAGCTCTAACCAGGGGAGTGAGCAGTTCTTC
>TRBJ2-1|-|TRBV7-2|few
CASSSGPDSYNEQFF
TGTGCCAGCAGCTCCGGTCCGGACAGCTACAATGAGCAGTTCTTC
>TRBJ2-1|-|TRBV4-1|-
CASSPSGPPHYNEQFF
TGCGCCAGCAGCCCAAGCGGACCCCCCCACTACAATGAGCAGTTCTTC
>TRBJ2-3|TRBD2|TRBV13|few
CASSGEGPQRGDQKSTDTQYF
TGTGCCAGCAGCGGAGAGGGGCCCCAGCGGGGGGACCAAAAGAGCACAGATACGCAGTATTTT
>TRBJ1-2|-|TRBV5-1|-
CASSLEQGTEGYTF
TGCGCCAGCAGCTTGGAACAGGGAACGGAGGGCTACACCTTC
>TRBJ2-6|-|TRBV30|once
CAWGYDVSGANVLTF
TGTGCCTGGGGTTACGACGTCTCTGGGGCCAACGTCCTGACTTTC
>TRBJ1-2|-|TRBV18|-
CASSPRGTRTYGYTF
TGTGCCAGCTCACCAAGGGGGACACGGACCTATGGCTACACCTTC
>TRBJ1-1|-|TRBV4-1|-
CASSQGGALNTEAFF
TGCGCCAGCAGCCAAGGAGGGGCCCTGAACACTGAAGCTTTCTTT
>TRBJ2-2|-|TRBV6-1|-
CARGHSQDTGELFF
TGTGCCAGGGGGCATAGTCAGGACACCGGGGAGCTGTTTTTT
>TRBJ2-7|-|TRBV7-6|-
CASSPPGQGSREQYF
TGTGCCAGCAGCCCGCCGGGGCAGGGGTCCCGCGAGCAGTACTTC
>TRBJ2-1|TRBD1|TRBV6-6|-
CASRPPDRAYNEQFF
TGTGCCAGCAGACCACCTGACAGGGCCTACAATGAGCAGTTCTTC
>TRBJ1-1|-|TRBV19|-
CASSLGLDTEAFF
TGTGCCAGTAGTTTGGGGCTGGACACTGAAGCTTTCTTT
>TRBJ2-2|-|TRBV27|-
CASSSPANTGELFF
TGTGCCAGCAGTTCGCCCGCGAACACCGGGGAGCTGTTTTTT
>TRBJ2-2|-|TRBV7-9|-
CASSLQENTGELFF
TGTGCCAGCAGCTTACAGGAAAACACCGGGGAGCTGTTTTTT
>TRBJ2-2|-|TRBV7-2|-
CATRTSPAGGYTGELFF
TGTGCCACGCGAACCTCCCCCGCAGGCGGGTACACCGGGGAGCTGTTTTTT
>TRBJ1-4|-|TRBV28|-
CASTPPTADNEKLFF
TGTGCCAGCACACCACCGACAGCAGATAATGAAAAACTGTTTTTT
>TRBJ2-7|TRBD2|TRBV4-1|-
CASSQGSGGSYEQYF
TGCGCCAGCAGCCAAGGTTCGGGAGGCTCCTACGAGCAGTACTTC
>TRBJ2-1|-|TRBV19|once
CASRWGGNPYNEQFF
TGTGCCAGTAGGTGGGGGGGCAACCCCTACAATGAGCAGTTCTTC
>TRBJ2-7|TRBD2|TRBV13|-
CASSLGTSGASYEQYF
TGTGCCAGCAGCTTAGGGACTAGCGGGGCCTCCTACGAGCAGTACTTC
>TRBJ1-2|-|TRBV5-6|-
CASSLAYMAVYTF
TGTGCCAGCAGCTTGGCCTATATGGCGGTCTACACCTTC
>TRBJ2-7|-|TRBV19|once
CASSEGYEQYF
TGTGCCAGTAGCGAAGGCTACGAGCAGTACTTC
>TRBJ1-1|-|TRBV6-1|-
CASKPGSAEAFF
TGTGCCAGCAAGCCGGGGAGTGCTGAAGCTTTCTTT
>TRBJ1-2|-|TRBV7-8|-
CASSLAVSSLKGYTF
TGTGCCAGCAGCTTAGCGGTCAGCAGCCTCAAAGGCTACACCTTC
>TRBJ2-2|-|TRBV6-5|-
CASSYMGTGELFF
TGTGCCAGCAGTTACATGGGGACCGGGGAGCTGTTTTTT
>TRBJ1-1|TRBD1|TRBV2|few
CASRGEGTAHEAFF
TGTGCCAGCAGGGGAGAGGGGACAGCCCATGAAGCTTTCTTT
>TRBJ2-2|TRBD1|TRBV14|-
CASRPGTGGAGELFF
TGTGCCAGCAGGCCCGGGACAGGGGGTGCCGGGGAGCTGTTTTTT
>TRBJ2-1|TRBD2|TRBV7-2|-
CASSLDPGGDYEQFF
TGTGCCAGCAGCTTAGATCCGGGAGGGGATTATGAGCAGTTCTTC
>TRBJ1-3|-|TRBV10-2|-
CASSDSGNTIYF
TGCGCCAGCAGTGACTCTGGAAACACCATATATTTT
>TRBJ2-4|-|TRBV18|-
CASSPAGTAKNIQYF
TGTGCCAGCTCACCCGCCGGGACAGCCAAAAACATTCAGTACTTC
>TRBJ2-1|TRBD1|TRBV7-9|-
CASSTQQGANEQFF
TGTGCCAGCAGCACCCAACAGGGGGCGAATGAGCAGTTCTTC
>TRBJ2-3|-|TRBV5-3|-
CARSLQASTDTQYF
TGTGCCAGAAGCTTGCAAGCTAGCACAGATACGCAGTATTTT
>TRBJ1-1|-|TRBV6-5|-
CASKSWTEAFF
TGTGCCAGCAAATCGTGGACTGAAGCTTTCTTT
>TRBJ1-5|-|TRBV28|-
CASNSLGPQHF
TGTGCCAGTAACTCCTTAGGGCCCCAGCATTTT
>TRBJ2-7|-|TRBV7-9|-
CASSLVSGLDSYEQYF
TGTGCCAGCAGCCTAGTAAGCGGGTTAGACTCCTACGAGCAGTACTTC
>TRBJ1-5|-|TRBV5-5|-
CASSLANNQPQHF
TGTGCCAGCAGCTTGGCCAACAATCAGCCCCAGCATTTT
>TRBJ2-5|-|TRBV28|-
CASSFSSEETQYF
TGTGCCAGCAGTTTTTCTAGCGAAGAGACCCAGTACTTC
>TRBJ2-5|TRBD2|TRBV2|-
CASSGAGEETQYF
TGTGCCAGCAGTGGGGCGGGAGAAGAGACCCAGTACTTC
>TRBJ2-3|-|TRBV28|-
CASSLALVSTDTQYF
TGTGCCAGCAGTTTAGCACTAGTGAGCACAGATACGCAGTATTTT
>TRBJ2-7|-|TRBV28|-
CASTGESSYEQYF
TGTGCCAGCACCGGGGAGAGCTCCTACGAGCAGTACTTC
>TRBJ1-4|TRBD1|TRBV5-1|-
CASSSTGGWEGLFF
TGCGCCAGCAGCTCTACAGGGGGATGGGAAGGACTGTTTTTT
>TRBJ2-2|-|TRBV19|few
CASRYETGELFF
TGTGCCAGTAGATACGAGACCGGGGAGCTGTTTTTT
>TRBJ1-3|-|TRBV7-6|few
CASSAGRRNTIYF
TGTGCCAGCAGCGCGGGACGGCGAAACACCATATATTTT
>TRBJ1-1|-|TRBV7-8|-
CASSLVGGRGATEAFF
TGTGCCAGCAGCTTAGTAGGTGGCAGGGGCGCGACTGAAGCTTTCTTT
>TRBJ2-7|-|TRBV4-1|-
CASSQEDSPYYYEQYF
TGCGCCAGCAGCCAAGAAGACAGCCCGTACTACTACGAGCAGTACTTC
>TRBJ2-2|-|TRBV28|-
CASTMARELFF
TGTGCCAGCACCATGGCCCGGGAGCTGTTTTTT
>TRBJ2-2|TRBD2|TRBV11-2|once
CASSLPRGRETNTGELFF
TGTGCCAGCAGCTTACCCCGCGGGCGGGAGACGAACACCGGGGAGCTGTTTTTT
>TRBJ2-3|TRBD2|TRBV7-9|-
CASSSAGDTDTQYF
TGTGCCAGCAGCTCAGCGGGGGACACAGATACGCAGTATTTT
>TRBJ2-1|TRBD2|TRBV10-2|-
CASSEFWASGSSYNEQFF
TGCGCCAGCAGTGAGTTTTGGGCTAGCGGGAGCTCCTACAATGAGCAGTTCTTC
>TRBJ1-5|-|TRBV28|few
CASSLGSGFRQPQHF
TGTGCCAGCAGTTTAGGCTCAGGGTTTCGTCAGCCCCAGCATTTT
>TRBJ1-2|-|TRBV27|-
CASSLFGAQGYTF
TGTGCCAGCAGTTTATTTGGGGCGCAGGGCTACACCTTC
>TRBJ2-5|TRBD2|TRBV27|-
CASSGTSGLQETQYF
TGTGCCAGCAGCGGGACTAGCGGGCTCCAAGAGACCCAGTACTTC
>TRBJ2-5|-|TRBV4-1|-
CASSQEPLTTPRETQYF
TGCGCCAGCAGCCAAGAACCCCTGACCACCCCCCGGGAGACCCAGTACTTC
>TRBJ2-7|-|TRBV28|once
CASSWKAIAYEQYF
TGTGCCAGCAGTTGGAAGGCCATTGCCTACGAGCAGTACTTC
>TRBJ2-3|TRBD2|TRBV9|-
CASSVGAPIAGKPRDTQYF
TGTGCCAGCAGCGTAGGTGCCCCGATAGCGGGGAAGCCCCGGGATACGCAGTATTTT
>TRBJ2-2|-|TRBV7-9|-
CASSLGSTGELFF
TGTGCCAGCAGCTTAGGCAGCACCGGGGAGCTGTTTTTT
>TRBJ1-1|-|TRBV28|-
CASLKEGNTEAFF
TGTGCCAGTCTTAAGGAAGGGAACACTGAAGCTTTCTTT
>TRBJ1-6|-|TRBV29-1|-
CSVERPGTSYNSPLHF
TGCAGCGTTGAAAGACCCGGAACCTCCTATAATTCACCCCTCCACTTT